This T cell receptor (beta chain) was found in a study of cytomegalovirus exposure and HLA in healthy donors. 60 Vbeta and 13 Jbeta primers were used in PCR. Sequencing was performed with immunoSEQ multiplex PCR; in TCRdb, only in-frame clones are kept and a portion is missing. The sample records roughly 150,000 clones, around four fifths being singletons. Of note for this clone: Its antigen remains unknown.

Study findings and constraints: In a later analysis, TCR beta V- and J-gene trimming showed a link to a missense DCLRE1C variant. The authors enumerated roughly 160 TCR beta chains as linked to cytomegalovirus.

The CDR3 is 16 amino acids. The ends lost 4 bases at V and 2 bases at J; junction bases unmatched: 7. Germline assignment: CDR1 SGHVS and CDR2 FQNEAQ. This TCR derives from a man between 18 and 35 years old in good health and CMV-seropositive. Sequenced input: PBMCs. V gene TRBV7-8 combines with J gene TRBJ2-7; 11 bases map to TRBD2. The CDR3 DNA follows: TGTGCCAGCAGCTCACTGACTAGCGGGATACCCTACGAGCAGTACTTC. Translation: CASSSLTSGIPYEQYF.